The 17 T cell receptor beta chains listed next were all sequenced from one sample in a study of blood T cell repertoires in COVID-19. Repertoires were generated with immunoSEQ multiplex PCR, while TCRdb's copy carries only in-frame clones and drops some. The table includes 250,000 to 300,000 clones, just under 90% detected once. Specimen: PBMCs or T cells enriched from blood (not recorded which). The receptors here all came from an older woman who had recovered from COVID-19.

The gene calls are TRBV10-3 and TRBJ2-4; D perhaps matches TRBD2 (6 bases). The V end lost 6 bases, the J end lost 0 bases, and 12 bases lay between the germline ends. Germline V CDR1 and CDR2: ENHRY, SYGVKD. The CDR3 totals 15 residues. For the CDR3, the DNA is TGTGCCATCAGAGATCCGGGACTAGCCAAAAACATTCAGTACTTC. This encodes CAIRDPGLAKNIQYF.

The count of this clone is one. The chain uses TRBV7-3 and TRBJ2-3; D call uncertain. Trimming took 5 bases from V and 2 from J, leaving 14 bases between them. Germline lookup yields CDR1 SGHTA and CDR2 FQGTGA. The CDR3 runs 15 residues. The CDR3 loop is CASSRLVGSTDTQYF. DNA of the CDR3: TGTGCCAGCAGCCGATTAGTCGGGTCCACAGATACGCAGTATTTT.

For this clone: Different DNA sequences within this sample yield the same CDR3. The gene calls are TRBV5-1 and TRBJ1-4; D is ambiguous. Deletions cut 0 bases from V and 8 bases from J, with 8 bases between. Germline V gene lookup returns CDR1 SGHRS and CDR2 YFSETQ. The CDR3 loop spans 13 amino acids. The CDR3 sequence is CASSLGRGEKLFF. The CDR3 bases are TGCGCCAGCAGCTTGGGACGAGGAGAAAAACTGTTTTTT.

V gene TRBV7-9 combines with J gene TRBJ1-1; D may be TRBD1 (5 bases). Trimming removed 5 bases from V and 3 bases from J, with 16 bases in between. This CDR3 is 15 amino acids long. The germline V gene encodes CDR1 SEHNR and CDR2 FQNEAQ (reference sequence). This chain's CDR3 is CASSPPAGQDTEAFF. CDR3 in DNA: TGTGCCAGCAGCCCCCCCGCGGGGCAGGACACTGAAGCTTTCTTT. The full variable domain, completed using reference TRBV7-9 and TRBJ1-1, is DTGVSQNPRHKITKRGQNVTFRCDPISEHNRLYWYRQTLGQGPEFLTYFQNEAQLEKSRLLSDRFSAERPKGSFSTLEIQRTEQGDSAMYLCASSPPAGQDTEAFFGQGTRLTVV.

The chain joins TRBV7-3 to TRBJ1-1; D remains ambiguous. CDR3 length: 15 amino acids. Trimming took off 1 base at V and 0 bases at J, with 9 bases between the two ends. Germline CDR1 reads SGHTA; CDR2 reads FQGTGA. The CDR3 region has the DNA TGTGCCAGCAGCTTAAATCCAGGTATGAACACTGAAGCTTTCTTT. The encoded protein is CASSLNPGMNTEAFF.

The rearrangement joins TRBV19 to TRBJ2-2; D is possibly TRBD2 (6 bases). CDR1 is LNHDA and CDR2 is SQIVND in the germline V gene (reference sequence). The CDR3 length is 16 residues. V was cut by 3 bases and J by 1 base, with 12 bases left in between. The CDR3 sequence: CASSISQGGNTGELFF. The DNA for the CDR3 is TGTGCCAGTAGTATCAGTCAGGGAGGGAACACCGGGGAGCTGTTTTTT.

The chain has TRBV30 and TRBJ1-4; the D gene is possibly TRBD1 (6 bases). Germline CDR1 GTSNPN, CDR2 SVGIG (reference sequence). CDR3 length: 15 amino acids. V dropped 0 bases and J dropped 7 bases, with 15 bases sitting between them. The CDR3 region is CAWSVGGAGSEKLFF. For the CDR3, the DNA is TGTGCCTGGAGTGTAGGGGGGGCCGGTAGTGAAAAACTGTTTTTT.

The count of this clone is one. The chain has TRBV9 and TRBJ2-2, with 12 nucleotides matching TRBD2. CDR3 length equals 16 residues. With V trimmed by 4 bases and J by 1 base, 2 bases remained unmatched. From germline, CDR1 is SGDLS and CDR2 YYNGEE. The CDR3 DNA is TGTGCCAGCAGCCCACTAGCGGGGGGGAACACCGGGGAGCTGTTTTTT. It yields the protein CASSPLAGGNTGELFF.

V is TRBV18 and J is TRBJ2-3, with D hard to call. The germline gives CDR1 KGHSH, CDR2 LQKENI. The V end was cut by 0 bases, the J end by 1 base, with 8 bases between. This CDR3 comprises 15 residues. For the CDR3, the DNA is TGTGCCAGCTCACCACCCGGCGGTCGCACAGATACGCAGTATTTT. It specifies CASSPPGGRTDTQYF.

This chain connects TRBV5-1 to TRBJ2-1; D is possibly TRBD2 (5 bases). The CDR3 extends over 16 amino acids. The V gene's germline CDR1 is SGHRS and CDR2 YFSETQ. Trimming pared 0 bases from V and 4 bases from J, leaving 14 bases between. CDR3 residues: CASSLDAGSDYNEQFF. The CDR3 DNA sequence: TGCGCCAGCAGCTTGGATGCGGGTTCAGATTACAATGAGCAGTTCTTC.

Note on this clone: Since a far larger clone is one base different, this is likely a read error. The identical CDR3 is also encoded by other nucleotide sequences in the sample. The chain has TRBV7-3 and TRBJ1-1; TRBD1 might be the D (5 bases). Deletions cut 5 bases from V and 1 base from J, with 8 bases between. Germline loops: CDR1 SGHTA, CDR2 FQGTGA. The CDR3 is 13 residues long. The CDR3 DNA sequence: TGTGCCAGCAGCGCTCAGGGGAACACTGAAGCTTTCTTT. It yields the protein CASSAQGNTEAFF. The whole variable domain, remainder taken from reference TRBV7-3 and TRBJ1-1, is GAGVSQTPSNKVTEKGKYVELRCDPISGHTALYWYRQSLGQGPEFLIYFQGTGAADDSGLPNDRFFAVRPEGSVSTLKIQRTERGDSAVYLCASSAQGNTEAFFGQGTRLTVV.

This chain links TRBV6-5 with TRBJ1-5; TRBD1 matches 7 bases. Germline loops: CDR1 MNHEY, CDR2 SVGAGI. Trimming at V came to 7 bases and at J to 7 bases, leaving 7 bases not matched to a gene. CDR3 length: 13 amino acids. Here the CDR3 reads CASTLGGRQPQHF. For the CDR3, the DNA is TGTGCCAGCACCCTAGGGGGCCGGCAGCCCCAGCATTTT.

Here the CDR3 DNA reads TGCGCCAGCAGCCAGAGGTGGGTAGCCGCTGAGCAGTTCTTC. Its protein is CASSQRWVAAEQFF. The V and J genes are TRBV4-1 and TRBJ2-1; unclear D gene. In germline, CDR1 is MGHRA, CDR2 YSYEKL. The CDR3 extends over 14 amino acids. V dropped 3 bases and J dropped 9 bases, with 15 bases sitting between them.

This chain connects TRBV2 to TRBJ2-5; 10 bases map to TRBD2. The CDR3 is 18 residues long. CDR1 SNHLY and CDR2 FYNNEI come from the germline V gene. V lost 4 bases, J lost 0 bases, and 11 bases stayed unmatched. The CDR3 region is CASSGSLAGVSYQETQYF. The CDR3 DNA sequence: TGTGCCAGCAGTGGATCGCTAGCGGGGGTCTCGTACCAAGAGACCCAGTACTTC.

V is TRBV7-2 and J is TRBJ2-2; TRBD2 agrees at 9 bases. V was clipped by 5 bases and J by 6 bases; unmatched bases: 10. Per germline, CDR1 SGHTA and CDR2 FQGNSA. The CDR3 runs 16 residues. The CDR3 nucleotides are TGTGCCAGCAGCCAATTTAGCGGGAGAGGGTCCGGGGAGCTGTTTTTT. As protein: CASSQFSGRGSGELFF. Together with reference TRBV7-2 and TRBJ2-2, the CDR3 gives the full variable domain: GAGVSQSPSNKVTEKGKDVELRCDPISGHTALYWYRQSLGQGLEFLIYFQGNSAPDKSGLPSDRFSAERTGGSVSTLTIQRTQQEDSAVYLCASSQFSGRGSGELFFGEGSRLTVL.

The chain is built from TRBV6-5 and TRBJ2-3; 7 bases are shared with TRBD1. V shed 7 bases, J shed 4 bases, and the junction held 8 bases outside the gene matches. Germline V lookup: CDR1 MNHEY, CDR2 SVGAGI. The CDR3 is made up of 14 amino acids. CDR3 nucleotide sequence: TGTGCCAGCAAACTTGACAGGGCCGCAGATACGCAGTATTTT. Translating it yields CASKLDRAADTQYF.

This chain uses TRBV5-1 with TRBJ2-7; 7 positions agree with TRBD2. The CDR3 sequence is 13 residues long. The germline V gene has CDR1 SGHRS and CDR2 YFSETQ. Trimming removed 5 bases from V and 4 bases from J; junction bases left unmatched: 6. The CDR3 DNA reads as TGCGCCAGCAGAGTAGCGGGTAGGTACGAGCAGTACTTC. Protein product: CASRVAGRYEQYF.